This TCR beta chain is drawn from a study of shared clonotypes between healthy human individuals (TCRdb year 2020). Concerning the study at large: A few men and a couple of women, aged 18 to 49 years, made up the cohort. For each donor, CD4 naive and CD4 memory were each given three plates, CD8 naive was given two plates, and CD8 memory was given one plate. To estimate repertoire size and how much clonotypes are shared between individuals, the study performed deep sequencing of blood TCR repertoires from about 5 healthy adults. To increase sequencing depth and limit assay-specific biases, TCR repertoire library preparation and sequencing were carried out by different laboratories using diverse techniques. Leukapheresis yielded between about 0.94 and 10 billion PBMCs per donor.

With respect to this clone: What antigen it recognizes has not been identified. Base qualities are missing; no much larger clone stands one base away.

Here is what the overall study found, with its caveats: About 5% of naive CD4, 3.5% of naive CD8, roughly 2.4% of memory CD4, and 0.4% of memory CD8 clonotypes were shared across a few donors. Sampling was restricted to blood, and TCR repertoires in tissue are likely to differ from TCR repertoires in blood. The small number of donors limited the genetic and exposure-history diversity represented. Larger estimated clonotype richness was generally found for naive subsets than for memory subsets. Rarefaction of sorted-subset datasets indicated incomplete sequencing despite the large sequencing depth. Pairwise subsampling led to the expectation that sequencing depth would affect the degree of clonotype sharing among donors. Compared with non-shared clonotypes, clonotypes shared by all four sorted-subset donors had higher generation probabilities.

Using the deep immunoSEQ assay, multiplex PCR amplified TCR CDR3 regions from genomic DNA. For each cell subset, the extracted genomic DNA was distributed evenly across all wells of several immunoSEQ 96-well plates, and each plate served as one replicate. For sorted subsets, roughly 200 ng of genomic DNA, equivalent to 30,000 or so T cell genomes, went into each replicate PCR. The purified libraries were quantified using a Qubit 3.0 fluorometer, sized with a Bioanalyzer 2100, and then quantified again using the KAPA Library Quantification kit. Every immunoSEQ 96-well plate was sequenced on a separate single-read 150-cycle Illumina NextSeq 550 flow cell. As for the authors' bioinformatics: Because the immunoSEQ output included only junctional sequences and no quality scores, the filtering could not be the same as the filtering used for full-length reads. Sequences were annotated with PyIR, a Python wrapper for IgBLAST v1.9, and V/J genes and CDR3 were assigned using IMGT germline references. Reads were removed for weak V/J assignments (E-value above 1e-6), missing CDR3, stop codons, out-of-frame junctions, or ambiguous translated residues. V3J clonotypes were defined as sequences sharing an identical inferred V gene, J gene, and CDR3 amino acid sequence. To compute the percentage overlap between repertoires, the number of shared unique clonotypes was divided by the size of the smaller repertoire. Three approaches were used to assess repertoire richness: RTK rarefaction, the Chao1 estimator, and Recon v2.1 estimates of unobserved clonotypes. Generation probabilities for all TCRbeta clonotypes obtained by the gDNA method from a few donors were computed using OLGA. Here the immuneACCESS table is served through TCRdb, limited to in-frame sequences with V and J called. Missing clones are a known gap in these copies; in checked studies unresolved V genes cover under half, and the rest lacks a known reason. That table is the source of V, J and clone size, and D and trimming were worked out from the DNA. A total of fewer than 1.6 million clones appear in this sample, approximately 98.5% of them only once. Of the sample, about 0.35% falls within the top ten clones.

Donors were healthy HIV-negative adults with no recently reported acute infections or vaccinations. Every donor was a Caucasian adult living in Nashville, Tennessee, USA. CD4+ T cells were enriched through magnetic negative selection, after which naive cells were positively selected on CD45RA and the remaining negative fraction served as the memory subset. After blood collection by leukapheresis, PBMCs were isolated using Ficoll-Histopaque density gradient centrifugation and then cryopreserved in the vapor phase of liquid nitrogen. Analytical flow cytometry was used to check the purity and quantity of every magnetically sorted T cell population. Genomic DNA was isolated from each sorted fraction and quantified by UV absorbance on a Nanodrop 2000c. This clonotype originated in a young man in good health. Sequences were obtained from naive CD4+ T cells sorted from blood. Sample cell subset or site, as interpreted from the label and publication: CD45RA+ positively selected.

The bases read TGTGCCAGCAGCAAAAACACTGAAGCTTTCTTT. The translation is CASSKNTEAFF. This sequence uses TRBV5-6 and TRBJ1-1; no D gene call is confident. Relative to germline, V is 4 bases shorter and J is 2 bases shorter, with 3 bases between their ends. As encoded in the germline V gene, CDR1 is SGHDT while CDR2 is YYEEEE. From the cysteine up to the phenylalanine, the CDR3 has a length of 11 residues. Only the CDR3 region is kept as DNA, spanning 33 bases read in frame from base 1.